This T cell receptor (beta chain) appears in the sequencing data of a study of CD8 T cells in Susac syndrome. Study results and limitations: In its TCR sequencing and HLA analysis, the study acknowledged that the number of individuals was relatively small.

V dropped 9 bases and J dropped 0 bases, with 5 bases sitting between them. Looked up from germline, CDR1 is KGHDR and CDR2 is SFDVKD. The length of the CDR3 is 12 residues. Of note for this clonotype: The antigen remains undetermined.

TCR beta from blood CD8+ and CD4+ T cells was sequenced. Multiple sclerosis controls were treatment-naive patients with stable or active relapsing-remitting disease. TEMRA cells were enriched by FACS, while CD8+ and CD4+ T cells were obtained through a negative isolation that was performed magnetically. With random hexamers, roughly 0.45 to 1 ug RNA was reverse transcribed. TCRdb reanalysed the immunoSEQ multiplex PCR reads using MiXCR and keeps one entry per CDR3 protein. This table holds about 69,000 distinct CDR3 sequences, more than 85% found once. The chain links TRBV24-1 to TRBJ1-5; D gene uncertain. This TCR came from a human donor with multiple sclerosis. Sequenced sample: CD8+ T cells from PBMCs. In nucleotides, the CDR3 is TGTGCCACCGTAAATAGCAATCAGCCCCAGCATTTT. Translating gives CATVNSNQPQHF.